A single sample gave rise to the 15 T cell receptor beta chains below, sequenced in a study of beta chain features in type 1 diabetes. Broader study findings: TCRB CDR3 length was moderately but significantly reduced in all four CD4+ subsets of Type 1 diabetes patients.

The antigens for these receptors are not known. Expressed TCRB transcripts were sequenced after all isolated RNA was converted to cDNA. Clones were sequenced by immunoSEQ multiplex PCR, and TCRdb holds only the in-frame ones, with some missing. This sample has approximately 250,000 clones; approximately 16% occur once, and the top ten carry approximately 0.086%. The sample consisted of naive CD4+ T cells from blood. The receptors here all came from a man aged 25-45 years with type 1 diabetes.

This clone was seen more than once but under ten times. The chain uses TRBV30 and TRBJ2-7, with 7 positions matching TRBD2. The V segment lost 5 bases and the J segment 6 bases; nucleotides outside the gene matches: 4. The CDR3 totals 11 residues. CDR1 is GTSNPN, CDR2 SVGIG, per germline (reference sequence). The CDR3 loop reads CAWGLGPEQYF. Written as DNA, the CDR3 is TGTGCCTGGGGACTAGGTCCCGAGCAGTACTTC.

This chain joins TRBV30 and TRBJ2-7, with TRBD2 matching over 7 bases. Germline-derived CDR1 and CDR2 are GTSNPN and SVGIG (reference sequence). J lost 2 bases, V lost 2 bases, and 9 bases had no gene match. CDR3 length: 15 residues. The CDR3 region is CAWSTGSGITYEQYF. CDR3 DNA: TGTGCCTGGAGTACCGGGAGCGGGATTACCTACGAGCAGTACTTC.

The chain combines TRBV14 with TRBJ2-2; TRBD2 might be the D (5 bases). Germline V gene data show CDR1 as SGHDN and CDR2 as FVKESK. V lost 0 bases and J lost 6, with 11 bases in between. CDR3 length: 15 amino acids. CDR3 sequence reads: CASSQDLRVAGELFF. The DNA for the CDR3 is TGTGCCAGCAGCCAAGATTTGAGGGTAGCCGGGGAGCTGTTTTTT.

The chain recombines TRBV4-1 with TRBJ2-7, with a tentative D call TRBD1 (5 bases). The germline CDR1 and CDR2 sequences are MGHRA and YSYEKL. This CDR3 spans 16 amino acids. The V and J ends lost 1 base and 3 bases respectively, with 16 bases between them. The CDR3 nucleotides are TGCGCCAGCAGCCAAGTGCAGGGCGGAAGAGACTACGAGCAGTACTTC. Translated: CASSQVQGGRDYEQYF.

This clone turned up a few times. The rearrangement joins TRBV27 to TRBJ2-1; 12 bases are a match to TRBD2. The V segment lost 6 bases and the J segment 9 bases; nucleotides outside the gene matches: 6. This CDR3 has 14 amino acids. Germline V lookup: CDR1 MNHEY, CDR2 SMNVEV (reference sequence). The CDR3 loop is CASRGLAGRGEQFF. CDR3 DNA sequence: TGTGCCAGCAGAGGACTAGCGGGGCGGGGTGAGCAGTTCTTC.

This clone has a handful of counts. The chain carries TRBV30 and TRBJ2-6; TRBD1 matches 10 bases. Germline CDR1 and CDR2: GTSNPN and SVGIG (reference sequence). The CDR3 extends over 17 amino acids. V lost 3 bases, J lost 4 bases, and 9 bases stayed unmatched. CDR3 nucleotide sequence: TGTGCCTGGAGGAAGACAGGGGGCTCCGTAGGGGCCAACGTCCTGACTTTC. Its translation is CAWRKTGGSVGANVLTF.

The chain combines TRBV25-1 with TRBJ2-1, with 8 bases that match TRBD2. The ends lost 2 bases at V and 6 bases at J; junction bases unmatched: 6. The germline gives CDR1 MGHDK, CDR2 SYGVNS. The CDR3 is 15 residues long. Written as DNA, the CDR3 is TGTGCCAGCAGTGAAATGAGCGGGAGAGGCAATGAGCAGTTCTTC. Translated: CASSEMSGRGNEQFF.

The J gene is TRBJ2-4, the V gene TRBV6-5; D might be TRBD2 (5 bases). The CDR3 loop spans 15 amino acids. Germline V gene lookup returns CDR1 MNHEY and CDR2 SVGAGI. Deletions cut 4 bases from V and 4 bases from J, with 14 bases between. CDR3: CASSSPRTGKNIQYF. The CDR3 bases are TGTGCCAGCAGTTCCCCCAGGACTGGTAAAAACATTCAGTACTTC.

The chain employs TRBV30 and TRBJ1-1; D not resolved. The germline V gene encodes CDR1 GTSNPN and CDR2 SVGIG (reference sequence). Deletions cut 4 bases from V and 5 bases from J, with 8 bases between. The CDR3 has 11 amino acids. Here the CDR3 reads CAWTPATEAFF. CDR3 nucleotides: TGTGCCTGGACCCCAGCGACTGAAGCTTTCTTT.

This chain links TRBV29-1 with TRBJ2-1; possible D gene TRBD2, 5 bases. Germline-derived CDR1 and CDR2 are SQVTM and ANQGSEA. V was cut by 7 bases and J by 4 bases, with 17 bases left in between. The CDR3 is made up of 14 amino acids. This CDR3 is CSGVEEVGYNEQFF. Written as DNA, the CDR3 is TGCAGCGGTGTCGAGGAGGTGGGGTACAATGAGCAGTTCTTC.

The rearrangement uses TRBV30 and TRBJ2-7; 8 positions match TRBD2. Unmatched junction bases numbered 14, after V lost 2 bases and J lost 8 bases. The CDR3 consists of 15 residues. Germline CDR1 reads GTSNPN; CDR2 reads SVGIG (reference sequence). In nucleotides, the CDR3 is TGTGCCTGGAGTACACGAGGACTAGCCTTTCTTAAGCAGTACTTC. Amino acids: CAWSTRGLAFLKQYF.

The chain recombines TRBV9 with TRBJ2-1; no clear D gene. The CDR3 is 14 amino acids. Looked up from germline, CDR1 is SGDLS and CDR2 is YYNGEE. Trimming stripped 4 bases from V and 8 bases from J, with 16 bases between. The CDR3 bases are TGTGCCAGCAGCCCCGATTCGCTCCAGGATGAGCAGTTCTTC. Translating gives CASSPDSLQDEQFF.

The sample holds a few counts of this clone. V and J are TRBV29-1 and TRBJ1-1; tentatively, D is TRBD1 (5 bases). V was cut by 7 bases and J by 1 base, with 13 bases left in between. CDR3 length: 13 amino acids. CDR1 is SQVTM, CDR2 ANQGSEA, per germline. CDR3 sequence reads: CSASGTGNTEAFF. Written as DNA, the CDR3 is TGCAGCGCTTCCGGGACGGGGAACACTGAAGCTTTCTTT. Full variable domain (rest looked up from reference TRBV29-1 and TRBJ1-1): SAVISQKPSRDICQRGTSLTIQCQVDSQVTMMFWYRQQPGQSLTLIATANQGSEATYESGFVIDKFPISRPNLTFSTLTVSNMSPEDSSIYLCSASGTGNTEAFFGQGTRLTVV.

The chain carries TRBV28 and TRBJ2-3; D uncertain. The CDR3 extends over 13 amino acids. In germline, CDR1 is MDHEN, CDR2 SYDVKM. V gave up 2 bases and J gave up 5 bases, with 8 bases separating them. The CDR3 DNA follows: TGTGCCAGCAGTTTACACGGCGGAGATACGCAGTATTTT. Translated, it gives CASSLHGGDTQYF.

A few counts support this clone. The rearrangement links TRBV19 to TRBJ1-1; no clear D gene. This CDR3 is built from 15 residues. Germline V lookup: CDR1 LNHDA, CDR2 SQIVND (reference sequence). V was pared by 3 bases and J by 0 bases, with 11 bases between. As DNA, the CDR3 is TGTGCCAGTAGTATCGGTAACCTTCTGAACACTGAAGCTTTCTTT. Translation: CASSIGNLLNTEAFF.